Included here is one TCR beta chain sequence, with context. Its antigen is as yet unknown. This sample stems from a study of Ad26.COV2.S vaccination and SARS-CoV-2 variants. Turning to the study itself: The authors gave Ad26.COV2.S intramuscularly, either once or twice 56 days apart.

The treatment here: roughly 20 received Ad26.COV2.S at low or high dose, single or two shots; roughly five received placebo; per-sample allocation not given. The study sampled participants on day 63 after the first vaccine or placebo injection. Study-level results: Post-vaccination spike-specific CD8+ and CD4+ T cell responses reportedly had substantial breadth.

Germline V gene lookup returns CDR1 LGHDT and CDR2 YNNKEL (reference sequence). The CDR3 sequence is 14 residues long. V was pared by 4 bases and J by 0 bases, with 7 bases between. Assay: immunoSEQ multiplex PCR; the TCRdb copy retains only in-frame clones and omits some. The sample has around 420,000 clones, around 89% seen once; the top ten hold 3.6%. The sequence came from a person between 18 and 65 years old who received the Ad26.COV2.S COVID-19 vaccine or a placebo. Specimen: peripheral blood, collected in a trial of Ad26.COV2.S vaccine versus placebo. The rearrangement joins TRBV3-1 (or the pseudogene TRBV3-2) to TRBJ1-5, with D unresolved. Here the CDR3 DNA reads TGTGCCAGCAGCCTCCGGGTTAGCAATCAGCCCCAGCATTTT. It specifies CASSLRVSNQPQHF.